This T cell receptor beta chain was identified in a study of CD8+CD57+ T cells in acquired aplastic anemia. The overall study: An average of roughly 3 ug of DNA was obtained from sorted CD4+ and CD8+ cells.

The template for TCR beta VDJ and CDR3 sequence profiling was genomic DNA. TCRdb ran MiXCR on the reads and lists one entry per CDR3 protein. The sample shows about 81,000 distinct CDR3 sequences, about 45% of them seen only once. The V gene's germline CDR1 is SGDLS and CDR2 YYNGEE. The CDR3 covers 17 residues. V gave up 2 bases and J gave up 7 bases; unmatched junction bases: 14. This clonotype was seen many times. Source material: sorted CD4+, CD8+, or CD8+CD57+ T cells (not recorded which) from PBMCs. The chain uses TRBV9 and TRBJ2-3, with 9 bases that match TRBD1. The receptor comes from a human donor in good health, serving as a control. The CDR3 sequence is CASSVGAGTGTLNTQYF. The CDR3 DNA reads as TGTGCCAGCAGCGTTGGGGCCGGGACAGGGACACTGAATACGCAGTATTTT.